These 2 T cell receptor beta chains came from one sample sequenced in a study of blood T cell repertoires in COVID-19. TCRdb's table, derived via immunoSEQ multiplex PCR, lists solely in-frame clones and lacks some. The data hold over 85,000 clones, with about 85% observed a single time. Sample: peripheral blood. These receptors were collected from a woman aged 80 or over with COVID-19, enrolled during active disease.

V gene TRBV28 combines with J gene TRBJ2-5; 7 bases agree with TRBD1. With 6 bases clipped from V and 6 bases from J, the junction kept 10 bases outside the gene matches. The CDR3 spans 14 residues. Germline values: CDR1 MDHEN, CDR2 SYDVKM. The CDR3 loop is CASSLPPTGKTQYF. CDR3 coding DNA: TGTGCCAGCAGCCTACCCCCGACAGGGAAGACCCAGTACTTC.

The chain carries TRBV27 and TRBJ2-7, with 9 bases aligning to TRBD2. After removal of 5 bases from V and 2 bases from J, the junction contained 4 bases not matched to a gene. Germline lookup yields CDR1 MNHEY and CDR2 SMNVEV (reference sequence). CDR3 length: 14 residues. The CDR3 here is CASSKTSGPYEQYF. In DNA, the CDR3 is TGTGCCAGCAGTAAAACTAGCGGGCCCTACGAGCAGTACTTC.